Following are 18 T cell receptor beta chains from one sample sequenced in a study of cytomegalovirus exposure and HLA in healthy donors. PCR employed 60 Vbeta and 13 Jbeta primers. Sequencing used immunoSEQ multiplex PCR; TCRdb keeps in-frame clones, though not all of them. This table holds about 140,000 clones, more than 70% found once. Sequences were obtained from PBMCs. The source is a young man in good health and CMV-seropositive.

The V and J genes are TRBV4-2 and TRBJ2-1; 14 nucleotides align to TRBD2. The CDR3 totals 16 residues. Germline V gene lookup returns CDR1 LGHNA and CDR2 YNFKEQ. V trimming: 7 bases; J trimming: 1 base; junction bases outside the gene matches: 3. The DNA for the CDR3 is TGTGCCAGCAACGGACTAGCGGGAGGTTCCTACAATGAGCAGTTCTTC. It codes for CASNGLAGGSYNEQFF.

The table lists this clone with a few counts. The chain is built from TRBV6-5 and TRBJ1-2; possible D gene TRBD1, 5 bases. The CDR3 consists of 15 residues. In germline, CDR1 is MNHEY, CDR2 SVGAGI. With 3 bases removed from V and 4 bases from J, the gap between germline ends came to 15 bases. The CDR3 DNA reads TGTGCCAGCAGTTATCAAGGCAGGGATTTCTATGGCTACACCTTC. Translation: CASSYQGRDFYGYTF.

This sequence joins TRBV2 and TRBJ2-7, with 8 bases matching TRBD1. V lost 6 bases to trimming and J lost 0 bases; unmatched junction nucleotides: 1. Germline V gene lookup returns CDR1 SNHLY and CDR2 FYNNEI. The CDR3 is made up of 13 amino acids. The CDR3 nucleotides read TGTGCCAGCAGCGGGACAGGCTCCTACGAGCAGTACTTC. Protein: CASSGTGSYEQYF.

The V and J genes are TRBV19 and TRBJ1-5; a weak D match, TRBD1 (5 bases). Germline lookup yields CDR1 LNHDA and CDR2 SQIVND (reference sequence). This CDR3 is built from 16 residues. V shed 3 bases and J shed 0 bases, with 12 bases lying between them. CDR3 DNA sequence: TGTGCCAGTAGTATTTCAGGGTTTTTTAGCAATCAGCCCCAGCATTTT. Its protein is CASSISGFFSNQPQHF. The full variable domain, its missing parts supplied by reference TRBV19 and TRBJ1-5, is DGGITQSPKYLFRKEGQNVTLSCEQNLNHDAMYWYRQDPGQGLRLIYYSQIVNDFQKGDIAEGYSVSREKKESFPLTVTSAQKNPTAFYLCASSISGFFSNQPQHFGDGTRLSIL.

This chain uses TRBV28 with TRBJ1-2; no definite D call. Trimming shortened V by 5 bases and J by 8 bases, and 12 bases separated the two germline ends. The CDR3 is made up of 12 amino acids. The germline V gene has CDR1 MDHEN and CDR2 SYDVKM. CDR3 loop: CASSAPLRGYTF. CDR3 bases: TGTGCCAGCAGTGCCCCTTTGAGAGGCTACACCTTC.

This chain joins TRBV27 and TRBJ1-1; D call uncertain. The CDR3 spans 14 residues. Trimming removed 2 bases at V and 4 bases at J, with 11 bases between. Per germline, CDR1 MNHEY and CDR2 SMNVEV (reference sequence). CDR3 residues: CASSLIGVGTEAFF. The CDR3 DNA reads as TGTGCCAGCAGTTTAATCGGGGTGGGCACTGAAGCTTTCTTT.

The chain uses TRBV6-1 and TRBJ2-4, with a weak D call TRBD2 (5 bases). In germline, CDR1 is MNHNS, CDR2 SASEGT. This CDR3 is built from 17 residues. V lost 0 bases and J lost 1, with 13 bases in between. CDR3 amino acids: CASSEAPRGFAKNIQYF. Here the CDR3 DNA reads TGTGCCAGCAGTGAAGCCCCCAGAGGGTTTGCCAAAAACATTCAGTACTTC.

This sequence joins TRBV27 and TRBJ2-3; maybe TRBD2 (6 bases). V was pared by 3 bases and J by 5 bases, with 15 bases between. The CDR3 covers 15 residues. Germline CDR1 reads MNHEY; CDR2 reads SMNVEV (reference sequence). CDR3 region: CASSFSSGTLDTQYF. DNA of the CDR3: TGTGCCAGCAGTTTCTCGTCGGGGACTCTAGATACGCAGTATTTT.

J is TRBJ1-1 and V is TRBV5-1, with D unclear. Trimming took 1 base from V and 0 from J, leaving 7 bases between them. From germline, CDR1 is SGHRS and CDR2 YFSETQ. This CDR3 spans 14 amino acids. CDR3 DNA sequence: TGCGCCAGCAGCTTGACGGGGATGAACACTGAAGCTTTCTTT. This encodes CASSLTGMNTEAFF.

This clone was observed a handful of times. The CDR3: CASSQASSGRNEQFF. Here the CDR3 DNA reads TGCGCCAGCAGCCAAGCTTCTAGCGGGAGAAATGAGCAGTTCTTC. The chain uses TRBV4-1 and TRBJ2-1, with 10 nucleotides matching TRBD2. The CDR3 sequence is 15 residues long. CDR1 is MGHRA and CDR2 is YSYEKL in the germline V gene. The V gene end was trimmed by 1 base and the J gene end by 7 bases; junction bases not matched to a gene: 4.

The rearrangement uses TRBV5-6 and TRBJ2-5; TRBD1 matches 9 bases. This CDR3 has 15 amino acids. J gave up 2 bases and V 2 bases, and 4 bases lay outside the gene matches. Germline CDR1 is SGHDT and CDR2 is YYEEEE. CDR3 region: CASSFGTGSQETQYF. CDR3 coding DNA: TGTGCCAGCAGCTTCGGGACAGGGAGTCAAGAGACCCAGTACTTC.

The CDR3 loop reads CASSESVVAGVGQYF. The CDR3 nucleotides read TGCGCCAGCAGTGAGTCGGTAGTAGCGGGAGTGGGGCAGTATTTT. This rearrangement joins TRBV10-1 to TRBJ2-3, with 9 bases that match TRBD2. CDR1 is WNHNN, CDR2 SYGVQD, per germline (reference sequence). The CDR3 covers 15 residues. Losses at the gene ends were 0 bases for V and 11 bases for J; bases not matched to a gene: 9.

The V gene is TRBV7-6, the J gene TRBJ2-7; 7 nucleotides align to TRBD1. V lost 5 bases, J lost 0 bases, and 7 bases stayed unmatched. Germline-derived CDR1 and CDR2 are SGHVS and FNYEAQ. The CDR3 length is 15 residues. The CDR3: CASSGRQGPSYEQYF. The CDR3 nucleotides read TGTGCCAGCAGCGGAAGACAGGGACCCTCCTACGAGCAGTACTTC.

This chain uses TRBV6-6 with TRBJ2-2; the D is unclear. This CDR3 is 14 amino acids long. CDR1 and CDR2 from the germline V gene are MNHNY and SVGAGI (reference sequence). V lost 2 bases to trimming and J lost 2 bases, with 6 bases between them. The CDR3 DNA reads TGTGCCAGCAGTTACCTGGCCAACACCGGGGAGCTGTTTTTT. Translated: CASSYLANTGELFF.

CDR3 region: CASSGAGTGDEKLFF. CDR3 bases: TGTGCCAGCAGTGGAGCCGGGACAGGGGATGAAAAACTGTTTTTT. V and J are TRBV6-1 and TRBJ1-4, with 10 bases that match TRBD1. Looked up from germline, CDR1 is MNHNS and CDR2 is SASEGT. The CDR3 runs to 15 residues. V lost 4 bases and J lost 6; bases outside the gene matches: 5.

The rearrangement links TRBV2 to TRBJ1-1; no firm D call. Germline-derived CDR1 and CDR2 are SNHLY and FYNNEI. CDR3 length: 15 amino acids. V was shortened by 4 bases and J by 4 bases, with 16 bases between the two germline ends. The CDR3 nucleotides read TGTGCCAGCAGTGTGGACCCTCGGGAAGGCACTGAAGCTTTCTTT. It yields the protein CASSVDPREGTEAFF.

V gene TRBV6-1 combines with J gene TRBJ1-1, with 7 positions matching TRBD1. The J segment lost 1 base and the V segment lost 6 bases, leaving 5 bases of the junction unmatched. From germline, CDR1 is MNHNS and CDR2 SASEGT. The CDR3 sequence is 14 residues long. This CDR3 is CASRGTDRNTEAFF. Here the CDR3 DNA reads TGTGCCAGCAGGGGGACAGACAGGAACACTGAAGCTTTCTTT.

The chain employs TRBV19 and TRBJ1-5; D not certain. Trimming removed 2 bases at V and 4 bases at J, with 3 bases between. Germline V lookup: CDR1 LNHDA, CDR2 SQIVND (reference sequence). This CDR3 spans 12 amino acids. The CDR3 spells CASSIPNQPQHF. The CDR3 nucleotides are TGTGCCAGTAGTATACCTAATCAGCCCCAGCATTTT.